The entry below describes one T cell receptor beta chain. This sample was taken from a study of T cell responses to AZD1222 COVID-19 vaccine. The CDR3 spans 14 residues. Looked up from germline, CDR1 is SGHTA and CDR2 is FQGNSA. The ends were cut back, 3 bases at V and 5 bases at J, with 13 bases in the middle. TCRdb's copy holds only in-frame clones and misses some; the assay was immunoSEQ multiplex PCR. The sample shows 150,000 to 200,000 clones, approximately 86% of them seen only once. This chain links TRBV7-2 with TRBJ2-5; D call uncertain. The starting material was peripheral blood, obtained on day 0 of AZD1222 vaccination. The sequence came from an adult in good health. CDR3 sequence: CASSLAYGSETQYF. CDR3 DNA: TGTGCCAGCAGCTTGGCTTACGGATCGGAGACCCAGTACTTC.